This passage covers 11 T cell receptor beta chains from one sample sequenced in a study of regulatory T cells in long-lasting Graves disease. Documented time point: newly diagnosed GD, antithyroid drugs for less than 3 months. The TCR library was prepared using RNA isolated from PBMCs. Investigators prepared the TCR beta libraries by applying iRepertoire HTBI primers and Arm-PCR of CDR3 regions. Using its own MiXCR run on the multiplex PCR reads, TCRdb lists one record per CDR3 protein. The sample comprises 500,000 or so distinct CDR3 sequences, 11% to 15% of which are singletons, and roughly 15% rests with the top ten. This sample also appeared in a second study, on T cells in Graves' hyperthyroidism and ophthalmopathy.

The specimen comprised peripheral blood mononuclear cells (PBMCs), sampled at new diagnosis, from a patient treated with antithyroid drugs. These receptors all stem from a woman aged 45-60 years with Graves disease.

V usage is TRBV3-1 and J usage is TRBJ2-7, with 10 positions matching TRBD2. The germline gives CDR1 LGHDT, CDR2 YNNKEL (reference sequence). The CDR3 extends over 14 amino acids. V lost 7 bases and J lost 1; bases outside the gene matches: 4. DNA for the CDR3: TGTGCCAGCAACCCGACTAGCGGGTCCTACGAGCAGTACTTC. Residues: CASNPTSGSYEQYF.

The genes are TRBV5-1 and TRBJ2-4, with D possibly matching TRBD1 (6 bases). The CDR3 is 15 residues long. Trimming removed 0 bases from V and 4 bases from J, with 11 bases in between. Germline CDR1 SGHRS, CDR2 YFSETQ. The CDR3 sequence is CASSLAVQGKNIQYF. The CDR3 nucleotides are TGCGCCAGCAGCTTGGCCGTTCAGGGGAAAAACATTCAGTACTTC.

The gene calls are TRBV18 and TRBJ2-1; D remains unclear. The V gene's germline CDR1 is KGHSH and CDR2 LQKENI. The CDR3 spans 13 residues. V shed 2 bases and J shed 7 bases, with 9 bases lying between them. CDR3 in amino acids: CASSPVAQNEQFF. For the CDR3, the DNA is TGTGCCAGCTCACCAGTAGCCCAGAATGAGCAGTTCTTC.

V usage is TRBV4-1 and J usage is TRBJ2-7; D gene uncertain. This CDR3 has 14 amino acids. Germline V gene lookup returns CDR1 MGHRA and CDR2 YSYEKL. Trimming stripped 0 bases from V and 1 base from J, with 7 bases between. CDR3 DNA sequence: TGCGCCAGCAGCCAAGATACGCAATCCTACGAGCAGTACTTC. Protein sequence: CASSQDTQSYEQYF.

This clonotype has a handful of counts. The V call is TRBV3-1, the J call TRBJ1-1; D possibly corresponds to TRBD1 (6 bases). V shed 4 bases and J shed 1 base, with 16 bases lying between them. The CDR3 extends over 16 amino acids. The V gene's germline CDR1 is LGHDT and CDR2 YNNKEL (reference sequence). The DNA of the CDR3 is TGTGCCAGCAGCCCCTTGACAGGCAGGGGGAACACTGAAGCTTTCTTT. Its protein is CASSPLTGRGNTEAFF.

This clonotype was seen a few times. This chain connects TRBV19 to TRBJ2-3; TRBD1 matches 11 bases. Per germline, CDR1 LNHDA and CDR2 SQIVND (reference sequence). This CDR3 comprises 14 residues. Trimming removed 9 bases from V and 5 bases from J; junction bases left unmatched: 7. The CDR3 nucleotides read TGTGCCAGCACCGGGACAGGGGGTGTAGATACGCAGTATTTT. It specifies CASTGTGGVDTQYF.

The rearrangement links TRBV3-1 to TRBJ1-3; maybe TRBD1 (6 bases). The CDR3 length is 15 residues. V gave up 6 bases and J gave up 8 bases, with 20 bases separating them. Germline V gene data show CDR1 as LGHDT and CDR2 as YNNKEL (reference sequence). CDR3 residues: CASRHGQWNQDTIYF. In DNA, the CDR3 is TGTGCCAGCAGACACGGACAGTGGAACCAAGACACCATATATTTT.

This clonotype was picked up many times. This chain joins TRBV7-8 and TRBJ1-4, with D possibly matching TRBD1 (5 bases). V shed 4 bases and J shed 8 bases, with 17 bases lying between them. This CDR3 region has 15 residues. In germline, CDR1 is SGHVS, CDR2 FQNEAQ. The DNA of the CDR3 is TGTGCCAGCAGCTCTGAGAGGGGTATTGGAGAAAAACTGTTTTTT. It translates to CASSSERGIGEKLFF.

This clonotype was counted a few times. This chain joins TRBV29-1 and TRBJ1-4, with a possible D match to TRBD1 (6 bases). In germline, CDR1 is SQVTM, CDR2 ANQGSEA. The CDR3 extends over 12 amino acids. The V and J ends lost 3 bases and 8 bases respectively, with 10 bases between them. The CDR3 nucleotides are TGCAGCGTTGACAGGGGTGGGGAAAAACTGTTTTTT. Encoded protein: CSVDRGGEKLFF. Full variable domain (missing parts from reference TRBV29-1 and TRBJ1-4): SAVISQKPSRDICQRGTSLTIQCQVDSQVTMMFWYRQQPGQSLTLIATANQGSEATYESGFVIDKFPISRPNLTFSTLTVSNMSPEDSSIYLCSVDRGGEKLFFGSGTQLSVL.

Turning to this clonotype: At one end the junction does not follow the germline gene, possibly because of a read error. CDR3 DNA: TGTGCCAGCAGCTTGGACAGGGAGATAGGGTTC. Translated, it gives CASSLDREIGF. The chain combines TRBV7-8 with TRBJ2-7; TRBD1 matches at 8 bases. Per the germline V gene, CDR1 is SGHVS and CDR2 is FQNEAQ. The CDR3 consists of 11 residues.

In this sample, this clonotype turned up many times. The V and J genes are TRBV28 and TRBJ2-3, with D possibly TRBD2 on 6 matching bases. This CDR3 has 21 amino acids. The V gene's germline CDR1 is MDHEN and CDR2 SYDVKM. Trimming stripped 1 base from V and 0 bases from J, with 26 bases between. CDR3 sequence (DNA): TGTGCCAGCAGTTTATATTTTCCTGCGAGCGGGTGGCCAACCAGCACAGATACGCAGTATTTT. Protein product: CASSLYFPASGWPTSTDTQYF.